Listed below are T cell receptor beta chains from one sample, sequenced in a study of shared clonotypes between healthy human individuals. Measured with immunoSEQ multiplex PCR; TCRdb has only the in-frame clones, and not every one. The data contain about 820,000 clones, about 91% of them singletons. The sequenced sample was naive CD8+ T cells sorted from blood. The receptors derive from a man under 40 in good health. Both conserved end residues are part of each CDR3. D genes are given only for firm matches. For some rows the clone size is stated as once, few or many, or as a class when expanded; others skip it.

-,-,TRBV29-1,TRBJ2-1,TGCAGCGTTACGGGGACACCAACGGGGGGAAATGAGCAGTTCTTC,CSVTGTPTGGNEQFF
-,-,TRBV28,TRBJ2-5,TGTGCCAGCAGTGGATCCGGTCTTACAGGGTTCCAAGAGACCCAGTACTTC,CASSGSGLTGFQETQYF
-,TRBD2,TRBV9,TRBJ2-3,TGTGCCAGCAGCCCATTCCCTGGACTAGCGGGGGGCACAGATACGCAGTATTTT,CASSPFPGLAGGTDTQYF
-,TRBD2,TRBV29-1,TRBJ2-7,TGCAGCGTTGAAGACCAGGGCGGGAGTTCCTACGAGCAGTACTTC,CSVEDQGGSSYEQYF
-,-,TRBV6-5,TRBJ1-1,TGTGCCAGCAGTTGGACGCAGAACACTGAAGCTTTCTTT,CASSWTQNTEAFF
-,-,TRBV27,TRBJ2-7,TGTGCCAGCAGTTGGGGGATATCGGGCGGTCGGGACTACGAGCAGTACTTC,CASSWGISGGRDYEQYF
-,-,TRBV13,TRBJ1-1,TGTGCCAGCAGCTCCGGACGGGGGAACACTGAAGCTTTCTTT,CASSSGRGNTEAFF
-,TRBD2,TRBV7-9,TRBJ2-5,TGTGCCAGCAGCTTAATCGGGACTAGCGGGTATCAAGAGACCCAGTACTTC,CASSLIGTSGYQETQYF
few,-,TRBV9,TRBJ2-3,TGTGCCAGCGGAAATACGCAGTATTTT,CASGNTQYF
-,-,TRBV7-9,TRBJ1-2,TGTGCCAGCAGCTTAACAACTGCCTTTAACTATGGCTACACCTTC,CASSLTTAFNYGYTF
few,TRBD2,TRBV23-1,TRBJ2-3,TGCGCCAGCAGAGAGCGGGAGGGTGTTAGAGATACGCAGTATTTT,CASREREGVRDTQYF
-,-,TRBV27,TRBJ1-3,TGTGCCAGCACCTCTGGAAACACCATATATTTT,CASTSGNTIYF
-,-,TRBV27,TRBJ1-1,TGTGCCAGCAGTTTGGGGGAGCTGAACACTGAAGCTTTCTTT,CASSLGELNTEAFF
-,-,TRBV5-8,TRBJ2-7,TGTGCCAGCACCCTGAGCCGGGCCTACGAGCAGTACTTC,CASTLSRAYEQYF
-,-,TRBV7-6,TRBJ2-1,TGTGCCAGCAGCTTAGTTCGGGAAGGAGACAATGAGCAGTTCTTC,CASSLVREGDNEQFF
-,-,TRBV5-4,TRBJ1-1,TGTGCCAGCAGAGGGGGGGGCACTGAAGCTTTCTTT,CASRGGGTEAFF
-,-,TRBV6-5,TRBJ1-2,TGTGCCAGCAGTTACTCGGGGGGTAACTATGGCTACACCTTC,CASSYSGGNYGYTF
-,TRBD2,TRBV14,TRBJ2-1,TGTGCCAGCAGCCAGGCGGGAGGCTCCTACAATGAGCAGTTCTTC,CASSQAGGSYNEQFF
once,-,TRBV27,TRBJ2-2,TGTGCCAGCAGTGTACAGGGAACCGGGGAGCTGTTTTTT,CASSVQGTGELFF
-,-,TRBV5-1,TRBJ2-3,TGCGCCAGCAGCTTGGAAGAAGCAGATACGCAGTATTTT,CASSLEEADTQYF
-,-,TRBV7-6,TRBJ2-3,TGTGCCAGCAGCTTAGGGCAGGGAACAGATACGCAGTATTTT,CASSLGQGTDTQYF
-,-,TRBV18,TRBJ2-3,TGTGCCAGCTCACCGGTAAGTACGCAGTATTTT,CASSPVSTQYF
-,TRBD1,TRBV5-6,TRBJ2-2,TGTGCCAGCAGCAGGGACAGGGGTTGGGTCACCGGGGAGCTGTTTTTT,CASSRDRGWVTGELFF
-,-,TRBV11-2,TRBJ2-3,TGTGCCAGCAGCTTCTTTTCAGATACGCAGTATTTT,CASSFFSDTQYF
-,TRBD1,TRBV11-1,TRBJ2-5,TGTGCCAGCAGCTGGGGACAGCAAGAGACCCAGTACTTC,CASSWGQQETQYF
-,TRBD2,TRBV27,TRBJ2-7,TGTGCCAGCAGTCCCGGGACTAGCGGGAGGTTCCCACGGTACGAGCAGTACTTC,CASSPGTSGRFPRYEQYF
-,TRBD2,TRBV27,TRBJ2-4,TGTGCCAGCAGTCTCGGACTAGCGGGAGTACAGTACTTC,CASSLGLAGVQYF
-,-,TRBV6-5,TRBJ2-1,TGTGCCAGCAGTTACTCTGGGGGATATGAGCAGTTCTTC,CASSYSGGYEQFF
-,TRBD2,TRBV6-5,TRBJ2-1,TGTGCCAGCAGTTCTCTAATACTAGCGGAGTACAATGAGCAGTTCTTC,CASSSLILAEYNEQFF
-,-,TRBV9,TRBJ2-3,TGTGCCAGCAGACGGGGAGATACGCAGTATTTT,CASRRGDTQYF
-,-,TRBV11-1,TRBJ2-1,TGTGCCAGCAGCTTAGAGAACACCGGCTACAATGAGCAGTTCTTC,CASSLENTGYNEQFF
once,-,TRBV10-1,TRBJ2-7,TGCGCCAGCAGTGACACAGCCAAACCTTACGAGCAGTACTTC,CASSDTAKPYEQYF
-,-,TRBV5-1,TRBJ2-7,TGCGCCAGCAGCCCGGAGGGCAGAAGCCGCTACGAGCAGTACTTC,CASSPEGRSRYEQYF
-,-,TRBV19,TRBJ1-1,TGTGCCAGTAGGTCGGGGTACACTGAAGCTTTCTTT,CASRSGYTEAFF
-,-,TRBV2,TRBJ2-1,TGTGCCAGTCCCAGGTTGGGTAATGAGCAGTTCTTC,CASPRLGNEQFF
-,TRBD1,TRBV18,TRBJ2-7,TGTGCCAGCTCACCATGGGACAGGGGAAGGTCCTACGAGCAGTACTTC,CASSPWDRGRSYEQYF
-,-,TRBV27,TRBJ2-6,TGTGCCAGCAGTTCATCGGGAGCTACTGGGGCCAACGTCCTGACTTTC,CASSSSGATGANVLTF
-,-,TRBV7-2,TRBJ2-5,TGTGCCAGCAGCTTCGCCACCAACAGGCGTCAAGAGACCCAGTACTTC,CASSFATNRRQETQYF
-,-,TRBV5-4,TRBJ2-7,TGTGCCAGCAGCCGTGGGTCCTCCTACGAGCAGTACTTC,CASSRGSSYEQYF
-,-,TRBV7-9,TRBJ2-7,TGTGCCAGCAGCTTAGTCGTTGGCAGCGCCTACGAGCAGTACTTC,CASSLVVGSAYEQYF
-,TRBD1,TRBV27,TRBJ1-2,TGTGCCAGCAGTTTGGGACAGTCCTATGGCTACACCTTC,CASSLGQSYGYTF
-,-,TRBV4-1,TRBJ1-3,TGCGCCAGCAGCCAGGCCACAGGGTACTCTGGAAACACCATATATTTT,CASSQATGYSGNTIYF
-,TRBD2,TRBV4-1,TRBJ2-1,TGCGCCAGCAGCCATAAGGAGGGGCTAGCGGATCACAATGAGCAGTTCTTC,CASSHKEGLADHNEQFF
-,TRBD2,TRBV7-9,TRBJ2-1,TGTGCCAGCAGCTTCACTAGCGGGAGCGGCTCCTACAATGAGCAGTTCTTC,CASSFTSGSGSYNEQFF